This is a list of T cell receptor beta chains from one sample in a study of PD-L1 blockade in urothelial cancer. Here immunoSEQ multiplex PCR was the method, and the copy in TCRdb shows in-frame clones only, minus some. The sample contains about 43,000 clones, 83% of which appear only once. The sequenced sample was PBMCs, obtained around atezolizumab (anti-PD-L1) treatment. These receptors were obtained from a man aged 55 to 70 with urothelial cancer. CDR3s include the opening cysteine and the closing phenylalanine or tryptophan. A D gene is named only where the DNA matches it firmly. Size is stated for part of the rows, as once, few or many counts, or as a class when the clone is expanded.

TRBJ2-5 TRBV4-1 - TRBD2 CASSQTSGGAWETQYF TGCGCCAGCAGCCAGACTAGCGGGGGGGCCTGGGAGACCCAGTACTTC
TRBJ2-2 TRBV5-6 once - CASSFPSLAWSGELFF TGTGCCAGCAGCTTCCCATCTCTAGCGTGGTCCGGGGAGCTGTTTTTT
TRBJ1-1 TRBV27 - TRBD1 CASSLWGQGVGTEAFF TGTGCCAGCAGTTTATGGGGACAGGGGGTTGGCACTGAAGCTTTCTTT
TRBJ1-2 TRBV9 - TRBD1 CASSPGQGDYGYTF TGTGCCAGCAGCCCCGGACAGGGTGACTATGGCTACACCTTC
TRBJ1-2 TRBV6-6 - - CASRHTRVAPHGYTF TGTGCCAGCAGACATACACGGGTGGCACCCCATGGCTACACCTTC
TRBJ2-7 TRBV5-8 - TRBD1 CASSSRQGRSYEQYF TGTGCCAGCAGCTCGCGACAGGGTCGCTCCTACGAGCAGTACTTC
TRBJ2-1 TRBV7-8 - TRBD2 CASSLLAGGRHEQFF TGTGCCAGCAGCTTGCTAGCGGGGGGTCGCCATGAGCAGTTCTTC
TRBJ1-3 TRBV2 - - CASSATVDSGNTIYF TGTGCCAGCAGTGCGACGGTGGACTCAGGAAACACCATATATTTT
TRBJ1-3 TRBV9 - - CASSVGADSGNTIYF TGTGCCAGCAGCGTAGGGGCAGACTCTGGAAACACCATATATTTT
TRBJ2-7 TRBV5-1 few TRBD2 CASSHPLGLAGAYEQYF TGCGCCAGCAGCCATCCCCTGGGACTAGCGGGGGCCTACGAGCAGTACTTC
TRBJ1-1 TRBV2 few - CASTAEGRTEAFF TGTGCCAGCACGGCGGAGGGGAGGACTGAAGCTTTCTTT
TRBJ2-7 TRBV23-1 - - CASRQPFREQYF TGCGCCAGCAGACAACCCTTTCGCGAGCAGTACTTC
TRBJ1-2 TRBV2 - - CASSENTNYGYTF TGTGCCAGCAGTGAAAACACCAACTATGGCTACACCTTC
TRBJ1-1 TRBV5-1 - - CASRAASLKNLNTEAFF TGCGCCAGCAGAGCGGCGTCCTTAAAAAATTTGAACACTGAAGCTTTCTTT
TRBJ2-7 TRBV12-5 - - CASGADPGYEQYF TGTGCTAGTGGCGCCGACCCAGGCTACGAGCAGTACTTC
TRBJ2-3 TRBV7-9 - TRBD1 CASSPRTGLLTDTQYF TGTGCCAGCAGCCCCCGGACAGGGTTACTCACAGATACGCAGTATTTT
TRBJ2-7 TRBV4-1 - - CASSQDQTESSYEQYF TGCGCCAGCAGCCAAGATCAGACAGAGAGCTCCTACGAGCAGTACTTC
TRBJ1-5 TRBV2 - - CASRGRPSSNQPQHF TGTGCCAGCCGGGGGAGGCCCTCTAGCAATCAGCCCCAGCATTTT
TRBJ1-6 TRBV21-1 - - CASSTRTGGHTSYNSPLHF TGTGCCAGCAGCACCAGGACAGGGGGACACACCTCCTATAATTCACCCCTCCACTTT
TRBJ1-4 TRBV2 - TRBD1 CASSTRQGRAGKLFF TGTGCCAGCAGTACGCGACAGGGGCGAGCTGGAAAACTGTTTTTT
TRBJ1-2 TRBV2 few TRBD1 CASSVLGQGVF TGTGCCAGCAGTGTATTGGGGCAGGGGGTATTC
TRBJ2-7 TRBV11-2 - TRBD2 CASSLVWGLGSDEQYF TGTGCCAGCAGCTTAGTGTGGGGACTAGGGTCGGACGAGCAGTACTTC
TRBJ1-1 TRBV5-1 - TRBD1 CASSLPGTVEAFF TGCGCCAGCTCCCTACCCGGGACAGTTGAAGCTTTCTTT
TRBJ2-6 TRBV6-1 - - CASRSSGANVLTF TGTGCCAGCAGGAGCTCTGGGGCCAACGTCCTGACTTTC
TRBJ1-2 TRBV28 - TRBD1 CASSLGRTGRDIGYGYTF TGTGCCAGCAGTTTGGGAAGGACAGGGCGGGACATTGGGTATGGCTACACCTTC
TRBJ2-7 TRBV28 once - CASAYTGIGYSYEQYF TGTGCCAGCGCGTACACAGGAATCGGGTACTCCTACGAGCAGTACTTC
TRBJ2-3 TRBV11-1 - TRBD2 CASSPRGLAGAFTDTQYF TGTGCCAGCAGCCCACGCGGACTAGCGGGGGCCTTCACAGATACGCAGTATTTT
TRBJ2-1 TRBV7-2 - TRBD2 CASSLGLEGGIEQFF TGTGCCAGCAGCCTCGGACTAGAGGGTGGAATTGAGCAGTTCTTC
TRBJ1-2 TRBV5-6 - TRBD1 CASSGDRGYTF TGTGCCAGCAGCGGGGACAGGGGCTACACCTTC
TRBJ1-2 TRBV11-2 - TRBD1 CASSPGTGVNYGYTF TGTGCCAGCAGCCCTGGGACAGGGGTAAATTATGGCTACACCTTC
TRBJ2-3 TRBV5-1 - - CASSPRGPPDTQYF TGCGCCAGCAGTCCCAGGGGCCCCCCAGATACGCAGTATTTT
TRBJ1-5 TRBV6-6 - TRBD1 CASSYGGQGRQPQHF TGTGCCAGCAGTTACGGGGGACAGGGACGGCAGCCCCAGCATTTT
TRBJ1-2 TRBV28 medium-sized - CASSFPSGYYGYTF TGTGCCAGCAGTTTTCCTTCCGGGTACTATGGCTACACCTTC
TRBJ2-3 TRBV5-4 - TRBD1 CASSPGQGPDTQYF TGTGCCAGCAGCCCGGGACAGGGCCCAGATACGCAGTATTTT
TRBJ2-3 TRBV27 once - CASSPNWGVGTDTQYF TGTGCCAGCAGTCCCAACTGGGGGGTGGGCACAGATACGCAGTATTTT
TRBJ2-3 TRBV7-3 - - CASSSLSTDTQYF TGTGCCAGCAGCTCCTTAAGCACAGATACGCAGTATTTT
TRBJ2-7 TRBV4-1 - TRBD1 CASSQGGQSAYEQYF TGCGCCAGCAGCCAAGGGGGACAGTCGGCCTACGAGCAGTACTTC
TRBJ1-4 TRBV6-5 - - CASSYSQGHEKLFF TGTGCCAGCAGTTACAGTCAGGGGCACGAAAAACTGTTTTTT
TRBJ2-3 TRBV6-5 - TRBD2 CASRELAGGRDTQYF TGTGCCAGCAGGGAACTAGCGGGGGGGCGGGATACGCAGTATTTT
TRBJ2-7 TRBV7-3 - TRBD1 CASSLNSGGVQYF TGTGCCAGCAGCTTAAATTCAGGGGGAGTACAGTACTTC
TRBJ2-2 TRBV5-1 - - CASSLGGSSGTGELFF TGCGCCAGCAGCTTGGGTGGGTCCTCGGGCACCGGGGAGCTGTTTTTT
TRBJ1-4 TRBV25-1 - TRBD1 CASSTTRTGGEKLFF TGTGCCAGCAGTACTACTCGGACAGGGGGAGAAAAACTGTTTTTT
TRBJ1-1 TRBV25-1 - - CASSDSENLEAFF TGTGCCAGCAGTGACAGCGAAAATCTAGAAGCTTTCTTT
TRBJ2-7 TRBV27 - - CASIQFIPYEQYF TGTGCCAGCATCCAGTTTATCCCGTACGAGCAGTACTTC
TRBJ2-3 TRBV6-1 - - CASSERLPDTQYF TGTGCCAGCAGTGAACGACTTCCAGATACGCAGTATTTT
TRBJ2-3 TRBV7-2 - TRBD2 CASSLASGPDTQYF TGTGCCAGCAGCTTGGCTAGCGGGCCAGATACGCAGTATTTT
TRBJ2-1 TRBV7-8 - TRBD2 CASSLAPPSGLPYNEQFF TGTGCCAGCAGCTTAGCCCCCCCTAGCGGGCTGCCCTACAATGAGCAGTTCTTC
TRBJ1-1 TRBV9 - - CASSARHTNTEAFF TGTGCCAGCAGCGCGCGACATACTAACACTGAAGCTTTCTTT
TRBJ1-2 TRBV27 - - CASSPFGLTNYGYTF TGTGCCAGCAGTCCCTTCGGACTAACTAACTATGGCTACACCTTC
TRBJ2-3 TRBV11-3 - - CASSPSGAAGDTQYF TGTGCCAGCAGCCCCAGCGGTGCAGCTGGAGATACGCAGTATTTT
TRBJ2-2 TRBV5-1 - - CASSLAGDNTGELFF TGCGCCAGCAGCTTGGCAGGGGATAACACCGGGGAGCTGTTTTTT
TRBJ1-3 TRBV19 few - CASNIDSSGNTIYF TGTGCCAGTAACATAGACAGCTCTGGAAACACCATATATTTT
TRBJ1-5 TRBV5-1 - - CASSSGEGNQPQHF TGCGCCAGCAGCTCCGGCGAGGGCAATCAGCCCCAGCATTTT
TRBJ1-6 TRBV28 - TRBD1 CASSPTQGGSSPLHF TGTGCCAGCAGTCCGACTCAGGGGGGAAGCTCACCCCTCCACTTT
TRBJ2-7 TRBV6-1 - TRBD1 CASTDRGKYEQYF TGTGCCAGCACAGACAGGGGGAAGTACGAGCAGTACTTC
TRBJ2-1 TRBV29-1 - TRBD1 CSVEADRGSYNEQFF TGCAGCGTTGAAGCCGACAGGGGCTCCTACAATGAGCAGTTCTTC
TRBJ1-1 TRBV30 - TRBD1 CAWRVRTGGDTEAFF TGTGCCTGGAGAGTTAGGACAGGGGGAGACACTGAAGCTTTCTTT
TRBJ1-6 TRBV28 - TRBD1 CASSIPSGTGGSPLHF TGTGCCAGCAGTATACCATCCGGGACAGGAGGTTCACCCCTCCACTTT